The text below deals with one T cell receptor beta chain. The data stem from a study of blood T cell repertoires in COVID-19. At the level of the study: PBMCs, B-cell-depleted T cells, or T cells were the source of the cDNA or gDNA that made up the material.

Under the authors' procedure: The assay estimated nucleated cells by amplifying reference gene primers. The protocol was immunoSEQ multiplex PCR, while the TCRdb copy is restricted to in-frame clones and leaves out a portion. The DNA was the basis for D and trimming; V, J and clone size are from that table. Found here are about 300,000 clones, around nine tenths of them singletons; the top ten hold over 1.5%. Per the germline V gene, CDR1 is MGHRA and CDR2 is YSYEKL. V lost 2 bases to trimming and J lost 15 bases; unmatched junction nucleotides: 15. The CDR3 spans 15 residues. Seattle researchers signed up patients amid active infection and tracked them longitudinally.

The TCR originated in a woman aged 25 to 39 with COVID-19, enrolled during active disease. The chain joins TRBV4-1 to TRBJ1-4; 7 nucleotides match TRBD1. The sequencing input was peripheral blood. CDR3 region: CASSQHPGQPERVFF. The CDR3 DNA reads as TGCGCCAGCAGCCAACATCCGGGACAGCCAGAAAGAGTGTTTTTT.